The 27 T cell receptor beta chains listed next were all sequenced from one sample in a study of CD8 T cells in ankylosing spondylitis. TCRdb re-analysed the 5' RACE reads in MiXCR, keeping a single row per CDR3 protein. Among some 340,000 distinct CDR3 sequences, under 15% were seen once, and the ten largest hold 0.95% to 1.4%. Sequencing was carried out using blood, either unsorted or a sorted T cell fraction (not recorded which). The receptors here all came from a male donor with ankylosing spondylitis or in good health (not recorded which).

This clonotype has more than one count but fewer than ten. This chain connects TRBV6-1 to TRBJ2-2, with unresolved D. This CDR3 region has 14 residues. Trimming took 2 bases from V and 6 from J, leaving 10 bases between them. Germline V gene data show CDR1 as MNHNS and CDR2 as SASEGT. The CDR3 here is CASSEFSEAGELFF. The CDR3 nucleotides are TGTGCCAGCAGTGAATTCAGTGAGGCCGGGGAGCTGTTTTTT.

This clonotype has only a few counts. The chain couples TRBV3-1 to TRBJ2-3; tentative D call: TRBD1 (5 bases). This CDR3 has 15 amino acids. With 1 base removed from V and 2 bases from J, the gap between germline ends came to 10 bases. Germline CDR1 and CDR2: LGHDT and YNNKEL (reference sequence). CDR3 sequence reads: CASSQGQIYTDTQYF. The DNA of the CDR3 is TGTGCCAGCAGCCAAGGACAGATTTACACAGATACGCAGTATTTT.

A few counts support this clonotype. This chain joins TRBV7-6 and TRBJ1-6; 7 nucleotides match TRBD1. This CDR3 is 14 amino acids long. The V and J ends lost 5 bases and 7 bases, in that order; junction bases with no gene match: 5. CDR1 SGHVS and CDR2 FNYEAQ come from the germline V gene. Here the CDR3 reads CASSADRVNSPLHF. Here the CDR3 DNA reads TGTGCCAGCAGCGCCGACAGGGTCAATTCACCCCTCCACTTT.

This clonotype was seen ten or more times. This chain links TRBV5-5 with TRBJ2-3, with TRBD2 as a possible D gene (6 bases). The CDR3 has 14 residues. The germline V gene encodes CDR1 SGHKS and CDR2 YYEKEE (reference sequence). V was trimmed by 0 bases and J by 7 bases, leaving 12 bases between them. CDR3 amino acids: CASSLAGVVYTQYF. The CDR3 coding sequence is TGTGCCAGCAGCTTGGCGGGAGTGGTGTATACGCAGTATTTT.

The rearrangement uses TRBV2 and TRBJ2-1; D is uncertain. In germline, CDR1 is SNHLY, CDR2 FYNNEI. V dropped 4 bases and J dropped 0 bases, with 7 bases sitting between them. The CDR3 has 14 residues. This chain's CDR3 is CASSVRSSYNEQFF. The CDR3 coding sequence is TGTGCCAGCAGTGTAAGGAGCTCCTACAATGAGCAGTTCTTC.

The J gene is TRBJ2-7, the V gene TRBV3-1, with 11 nucleotides matching TRBD1. Germline lookup yields CDR1 LGHDT and CDR2 YNNKEL (reference sequence). Germline trimming cut 3 bases from V and 3 bases from J; bases unmatched to any gene: 1. CDR3 length: 14 residues. The CDR3 spells CASSQGQGVYEQYF. CDR3 DNA sequence: TGTGCCAGCAGCCAGGGACAGGGGGTCTACGAGCAGTACTTC.

V gene TRBV29-1 combines with J gene TRBJ2-3; either TRBD1 or TRBD2 may supply D (6 bases each). V shed 5 bases and J shed 6 bases, with 15 bases lying between them. The CDR3 loop spans 13 amino acids. Germline assignment: CDR1 SQVTM and CDR2 ANQGSEA. In DNA form, the CDR3 reads TGCAGCGTTAGGGGGGCCAACAGGGATACGCAGTATTTT. It specifies CSVRGANRDTQYF.

J is TRBJ1-6 and V is TRBV4-2; D remains unclear. Germline V CDR1 and CDR2: LGHNA, YNFKEQ. This CDR3 region has 16 residues. Trimming left V 0 bases short and J 0 bases short, with 6 bases between. For the CDR3, the DNA is TGTGCCAGCAGCCAAGAGGCTTACTCCTATAATTCACCCCTCCACTTT. Translating gives CASSQEAYSYNSPLHF.

The chain joins TRBV11-3 to TRBJ2-1, with D uncertain. Trimming took 0 bases from V and 0 from J, leaving 9 bases between them. Per germline, CDR1 SGHNT and CDR2 YENEEA. There are 16 residues in the CDR3. The CDR3 is CASSLDQLGSYNEQFF. The DNA for the CDR3 is TGTGCCAGCAGCTTAGATCAGCTCGGCTCCTACAATGAGCAGTTCTTC.

The chain uses TRBV7-9 and TRBJ2-2; no definite D call. The germline V gene encodes CDR1 SEHNR and CDR2 FQNEAQ (reference sequence). The CDR3 loop spans 13 amino acids. The germline V and J ends were trimmed by 5 bases and 4 bases, with 8 bases remaining between them. CDR3 residues: CASSRGTTGELFF. The CDR3 DNA follows: TGTGCCAGCAGCCGTGGAACCACCGGGGAGCTGTTTTTT.

The V and J genes are TRBV18 and TRBJ2-5; D may be TRBD1 or TRBD2 (5 bases each). The CDR3 runs to 14 residues. Germline V lookup: CDR1 KGHSH, CDR2 LQKENI. Trimming removed 3 bases from V and 4 bases from J, with 12 bases in between. The chain's CDR3 is CASSPMGVGETQYF. The CDR3 DNA sequence: TGTGCCAGCTCACCGATGGGGGTTGGAGAGACCCAGTACTTC.

For the CDR3, the DNA is TGCGCCAGCAGCTTGAGGACTTTAGCGGGAGTGGACAATGAGCAGTTCTTC. Translating gives CASSLRTLAGVDNEQFF. The J gene is TRBJ2-1, the V gene TRBV5-1; 9 nucleotides line up with TRBD2. The CDR3 contains 17 residues. Trimming took 1 base from V and 5 from J; bases not matched to a gene: 10. Germline V gene sequence: CDR1 SGHRS, CDR2 YFSETQ.

This chain joins TRBV6-4 and TRBJ2-2; 7 nucleotides line up with TRBD1. After removal of 4 bases from V and 4 bases from J, the junction contained 6 bases not matched to a gene. The CDR3 spans 15 residues. The germline gives CDR1 MRHNA, CDR2 SNTAGT. CDR3 amino acids: CASSAETGLTGELFF. The CDR3 bases are TGTGCCAGCAGTGCCGAGACAGGGCTCACCGGGGAGCTGTTTTTT.

The gene calls are TRBV20-1 and TRBJ2-2, with D hard to call. Germline lookup yields CDR1 DFQATT and CDR2 SNEGSKA (reference sequence). The V end lost 4 bases, the J end lost 7 bases, and 16 bases lay between the germline ends. The CDR3 is 14 residues long. CDR3 nucleotides: TGCAGTGCTACCTTAGGACGTTCGGGCGGGGAGCTGTTTTTT. Translated, it gives CSATLGRSGGELFF.

This clonotype turned up a few times. The rearrangement joins TRBV5-1 to TRBJ1-2, with a tentative D call TRBD1 (5 bases). Looked up from germline, CDR1 is SGHRS and CDR2 is YFSETQ. This CDR3 is built from 15 residues. Between the trimmed V and J ends, which lost 3 bases and 7 bases, there was a span of 19 bases. CDR3 region: CASSWDSGTGFGYTF. For the CDR3, the DNA is TGCGCCAGCAGCTGGGACTCAGGGACGGGATTTGGCTACACCTTC.

This clonotype was observed a few times. CDR3 coding DNA: TGTGCCACCTTGACGCAGGGTAATGAGCAGTTCTTC. Its translation: CATLTQGNEQFF. The chain joins TRBV10-3 to TRBJ2-1; TRBD1 is a possible D gene (5 bases). This CDR3 spans 12 amino acids. Deletions cut 10 bases from V and 7 bases from J, with 14 bases between. CDR1 and CDR2 (germline): ENHRY, SYGVKD.

This clonotype was observed a handful of times. This chain connects TRBV7-2 to TRBJ1-1; D gene uncertain. V was clipped by 1 base and J by 11 bases, with 17 bases between them. The CDR3 consists of 14 residues. The germline CDR1 and CDR2 sequences are SGHTA and FQGNSA. The CDR3 DNA is TGTGCCAGCAGCTTAGAGGGTGGGAGGCTGCGGGCTTTCTTT. Translation gives CASSLEGGRLRAFF.

The chain has TRBV20-1 and TRBJ2-3, with a possible D match to TRBD1 (5 bases). There are 12 residues in the CDR3. Deletions cut 5 bases from V and 3 bases from J, with 9 bases between. Germline loops: CDR1 DFQATT, CDR2 SNEGSKA (reference sequence). The CDR3, as DNA: TGCAGTGCTCCCCGACAGACAGATACGCAGTATTTT. Translating it yields CSAPRQTDTQYF.

This clonotype was found a few times. The rearrangement links TRBV30 to TRBJ2-5; D unresolved. The germline V gene has CDR1 GTSNPN and CDR2 SVGIG (reference sequence). The V end was cut by 2 bases, the J end by 1 base, with 11 bases between. This CDR3 is built from 14 residues. For the CDR3, the DNA is TGTGCCTGGAGTATGGGAAGCCCCCAAGAGACCCAGTACTTC. This codes for CAWSMGSPQETQYF.

This clonotype appeared many times. J is TRBJ2-1 and V is TRBV12-3 or TRBV12-4, with 10 bases aligning to TRBD2. Trimming removed 3 bases from V and 5 bases from J; junction bases left unmatched: 7. CDR3 length equals 16 residues. As DNA, the CDR3 is TGTGCCAGCAGTTTCGGGCTAGCGGGAGTCCACAATGAGCAGTTCTTC. Amino acid sequence: CASSFGLAGVHNEQFF.

V usage is TRBV9 and J usage is TRBJ2-3, with 11 bases fitting TRBD2. J gave up 0 bases and V 3 bases, and 3 bases lay outside the gene matches. Germline V gene sequence: CDR1 SGDLS, CDR2 YYNGEE. CDR3 length equals 16 residues. The CDR3 protein is CASSAGLAVSTDTQYF. CDR3 coding DNA: TGTGCCAGCAGCGCGGGACTAGCGGTTAGCACAGATACGCAGTATTTT.

This clonotype was picked up a small number of times. The CDR3 DNA follows: TGCGCCAGCAGCTCCCGCCCCGGACAGGTTGGCGTTGGCGAGCAGTACTTC. Its protein product is CASSSRPGQVGVGEQYF. The chain couples TRBV5-1 to TRBJ2-7; 7 bases are a match to TRBD1. V gave up 3 bases and J gave up 6 bases; unmatched junction bases: 18. Germline values: CDR1 SGHRS, CDR2 YFSETQ. CDR3 size: 17 residues.

This clonotype has only a few counts. The gene calls are TRBV14 and TRBJ2-7, with D possibly matching TRBD2 (6 bases). The CDR3 totals 14 residues. The V gene lost 4 bases and the J gene lost 5 bases, with 15 bases spanning the gap. Per germline, CDR1 SGHDN and CDR2 FVKESK. Here the CDR3 reads CASSPRRGLDEQYF. The CDR3 coding sequence is TGTGCCAGCAGCCCCCGGCGGGGCTTAGACGAGCAGTACTTC.

This clonotype was counted only a few times. The chain couples TRBV3-1 to TRBJ1-1, with 7 bases aligning to TRBD1. The germline V gene has CDR1 LGHDT and CDR2 YNNKEL (reference sequence). The CDR3 has 12 residues. V dropped 5 bases and J dropped 10; count of bases not matched to a gene: 7. CDR3 amino acids: CASSAGQWGAFF. CDR3 nucleotide sequence: TGTGCCAGCAGCGCGGGACAGTGGGGAGCTTTCTTT.

The chain joins TRBV7-9 to TRBJ2-5; the match to TRBD2 covers 8 bases. Losses at the gene ends were 5 bases for V and 9 bases for J; bases not matched to a gene: 14. The CDR3 has 15 amino acids. Germline loops: CDR1 SEHNR, CDR2 FQNEAQ (reference sequence). This CDR3 reads CASSPTSGYGRAQYF. The CDR3 coding sequence is TGTGCCAGCAGCCCCACTAGCGGATACGGGAGGGCCCAGTACTTC.

This clonotype was observed a few times. The V gene is TRBV6-1, the J gene TRBJ2-7; no clear D gene. Trimming stripped 1 base from V and 0 bases from J, with 7 bases between. Per the germline V gene, CDR1 is MNHNS and CDR2 is SASEGT. The CDR3 is 14 residues long. CDR3 sequence reads: CASSEVVSSYEQYF. CDR3 in DNA: TGTGCCAGCAGTGAAGTGGTTAGCTCCTACGAGCAGTACTTC.

This clonotype was seen only a few times. The rearrangement uses TRBV5-1 and TRBJ2-7; D remains ambiguous. Trimming shortened V by 0 bases and J by 3 bases, and 16 bases separated the two germline ends. From germline, CDR1 is SGHRS and CDR2 YFSETQ. CDR3 length: 16 residues. The CDR3, as DNA: TGCGCCAGCAGCTTGGTGGCCAGCCAACCGGGCTACGAGCAGTACTTC. Protein: CASSLVASQPGYEQYF. Full variable domain (rest looked up from reference TRBV5-1 and TRBJ2-7): KAGVTQTPRYLIKTRGQQVTLSCSPISGHRSVSWYQQTPGQGLQFLFEYFSETQRNKGNFPGRFSGRQFSNSRSEMNVSTLELGDSALYLCASSLVASQPGYEQYFGPGTRLTVT.